This T cell receptor (beta chain) was captured in a study of T cell responses to AZD1222 COVID-19 vaccine. Comment on this clone: Its antigen remains unknown.

Study-wide findings and caveats: Of the AZD1222 recipients, only five or six were seropositive at baseline. Spike-specific TCR breadth and depth went up after people got two AZD1222 doses.

This table comes from immunoSEQ multiplex PCR, and its TCRdb copy is limited to in-frame clones, with some not included. The data show under 150,000 clones, around nine tenths seen once. The sequencing used peripheral blood, collected on day 0 of MenACWY control vaccination. This TCR was sampled from an adult in good health.

The CDR3 coding sequence is TGTGCCAGCAGTCTTGACATTCGCGGGCCTTACGAGCAGTACTTC. This encodes CASSLDIRGPYEQYF. The chain links TRBV2 to TRBJ2-7; tentative D call: TRBD2 (5 bases). Germline V gene lookup returns CDR1 SNHLY and CDR2 FYNNEI. Trimming cost V 5 bases and J 4 bases, with 18 bases left between them. The CDR3 spans 15 residues.